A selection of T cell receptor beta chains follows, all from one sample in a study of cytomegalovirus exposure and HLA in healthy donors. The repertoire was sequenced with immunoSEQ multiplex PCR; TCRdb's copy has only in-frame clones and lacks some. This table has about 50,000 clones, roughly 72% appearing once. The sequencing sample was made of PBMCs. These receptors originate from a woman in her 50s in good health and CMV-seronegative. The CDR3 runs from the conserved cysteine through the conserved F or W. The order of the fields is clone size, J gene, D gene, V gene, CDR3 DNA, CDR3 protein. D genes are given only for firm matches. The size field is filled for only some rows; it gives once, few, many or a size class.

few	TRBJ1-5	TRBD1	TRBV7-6	TGTGCCAGCAGCTTGGACAGGGCGGGGGGCAATCAGCCCCAGCATTTT	CASSLDRAGGNQPQHF
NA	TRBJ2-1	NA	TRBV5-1	TGCGCCAGCAGCTTCCGGCGTCTAGCGCACGACCTATCCTACAATGAGCAGTTCTTC	CASSFRRLAHDLSYNEQFF
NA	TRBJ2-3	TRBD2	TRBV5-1	TGCGCCAGCAGTTCCGGACGGGGGGGGGCGGGAGATACGCAGTATTTT	CASSSGRGGAGDTQYF
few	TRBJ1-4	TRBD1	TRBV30	TGTGCCTGGAACCCCCCGTGGACAGGGGGCGAAAAACTGTTTTTT	CAWNPPWTGGEKLFF
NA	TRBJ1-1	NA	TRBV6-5	TGTGCCAGCAGTTACCAGGGAGGAGCTGAAGCTTTCTTT	CASSYQGGAEAFF
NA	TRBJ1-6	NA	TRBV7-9	TGTGCCAGCAGCCATAGGACATCGCCTGATTCACCCCTCCACTTT	CASSHRTSPDSPLHF
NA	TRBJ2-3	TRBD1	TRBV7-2	TGTGCCAGCAGCCTCACAAGGACAGGAGGCACAGATACGCAGTATTTT	CASSLTRTGGTDTQYF
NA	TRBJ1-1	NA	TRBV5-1	TGCGCCAGCAGCCCGGGACACGAGAACACTGAAGCTTTCTTT	CASSPGHENTEAFF
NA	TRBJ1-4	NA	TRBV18	TGTGCCAGCTCACCCCCAGGGACTAATGAAAAACTGTTTTTT	CASSPPGTNEKLFF
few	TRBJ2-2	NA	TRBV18	TGTGCCAGCTCACCCCGACAGGACACCACCGGGGAGCTGTTTTTT	CASSPRQDTTGELFF
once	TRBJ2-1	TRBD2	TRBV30	TGTGCCTGGAGTCCCGGACTAGTACCCAATGAGCAGTTCTTC	CAWSPGLVPNEQFF
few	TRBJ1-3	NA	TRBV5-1	TGCGCCAGCAGCTTGGCCCCAGGGGCTGGAAACACCATATATTTT	CASSLAPGAGNTIYF
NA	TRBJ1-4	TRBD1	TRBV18	TGTGCCAGCTCATCCCGTCGACGAAGGACAGGGGCGGTAACTAATGAAAAACTGTTTTTT	CASSSRRRRTGAVTNEKLFF